This T cell receptor beta chain was found in a study of blood T cell repertoires in COVID-19. About the study: Samples representing acute and convalescent COVID-19 were sourced from the United States, Italy and Spain. T cells, B-cell-depleted T cells, or PBMCs supplied cDNA or gDNA.

As originally analysed: Amplification of reference gene primers was used by the study to estimate nucleated cell counts. Produced via immunoSEQ multiplex PCR; TCRdb's table is partial and in-frame only. Clone size and V and J calls were adopted from that table, with D and trimming inferred from the DNA. The sample carries around 94,000 clones, roughly 80% recorded once. This clone was recorded a few times. Germline CDR1 and CDR2: LGHDT and YNNKEL (reference sequence). This CDR3 region has 14 residues. Trimming cost V 0 bases and J 2 bases, with 7 bases left between them. The sequencing input was peripheral blood. The TCR was taken from a human donor in a cohort sampled during active COVID-19. V and J are TRBV3-1 (or the pseudogene TRBV3-2) and TRBJ1-1; D is uncertain. The CDR3 spells CASSQDLANTEAFF. The DNA of the CDR3 is TGTGCCAGCAGCCAAGATCTGGCCAACACTGAAGCTTTCTTT.